The clone carrying this T cell receptor beta chain was counted between two and nine times. No antigen is known for it. Each donor (without exception) was a healthy Caucasian. This sample is drawn from a study of identical twins. The CDR3 consists of 14 residues. Germline assignment: CDR1 LGHNA and CDR2 YSLEER. The germline V and J ends were trimmed by 1 base and 2 bases, with 9 bases remaining between them. Template switching, a step in the protocol, added a universal primer site, and cDNA carried unique molecular identifiers. One entry per CDR3 protein, called by TCRdb with MiXCR from the 5' RACE reads. The sample lists 400,000 to 500,000 distinct CDR3 sequences, less than 20% occurring once. The study, taken as a whole, reports: Cross-sectional statistics, not tracking of the same donors, supported the conclusions. Fewer insertions marked abundant cord blood beta clonotypes; young adult naive trended weakly, memory not at all.

The TCR comes from a man aged 45 to 65 in good health. The sequencing input was naive T cells sorted from blood. The genes are TRBV4-3 and TRBJ2-7; the D gene is possibly TRBD1 (5 bases). CDR3 amino acids: CASSQGVGAYEQYF. Written as DNA, the CDR3 is TGCGCCAGCAGCCAAGGTGTAGGGGCCTACGAGCAGTACTTC.